This T cell receptor (beta chain) stems from a study of cytomegalovirus exposure and HLA in healthy donors. The overall study: An earlier analysis identified 117 million unique TCR beta sequences in about 170 million T cells.

On this clone itself: Its antigen is unidentified.

PCR primers comprised 60 Vbeta and 13 Jbeta primers. Profiling relied on immunoSEQ multiplex PCR, and the TCRdb table lists in-frame clones only, not all of them. The sample carries about 220,000 clones, over 60% recorded once. Germline V lookup: CDR1 SEHNR, CDR2 FQNEAQ (reference sequence). The CDR3 is 13 residues long. The V end lost 8 bases, the J end lost 3 bases, and 13 bases lay between the germline ends. Study conclusions and caveats: Per a later analysis, 16,951 TCR beta sequences showed association with HLA alleles at 0.05 false discovery rate.

Sequencing was done on a sample of PBMCs. The J gene is TRBJ1-1, the V gene TRBV7-9; D perhaps matches TRBD1 (5 bases). The receptor's source is a young man in good health and CMV-seronegative. CDR3: CASRLSGDTEAFF. The CDR3 DNA reads as TGTGCCAGCCGTCTCTCGGGGGACACTGAAGCTTTCTTT. Complete variable domain (other parts from reference TRBV7-9 and TRBJ1-1): DTGVSQNPRHKITKRGQNVTFRCDPISEHNRLYWYRQTLGQGPEFLTYFQNEAQLEKSRLLSDRFSAERPKGSFSTLEIQRTEQGDSAMYLCASRLSGDTEAFFGQGTRLTVV.